One sample yielded the 29 T cell receptor beta chains listed below, sequenced in a study of T cells in Graves' hyperthyroidism and ophthalmopathy. Researchers amplified the TCR beta CDR3 regions from RNA transcripts. HTBI primers were the set used in a first-round RT-PCR of the TCR CDR3. TCRdb re-called the multiplex PCR reads with MiXCR, one entry per CDR3 protein. Here the sample spans approximately 720,000 distinct CDR3 sequences, around a sixth being singletons. The material sequenced was blood. All receptors derive from a woman between 45 and 65 years old with Graves' hyperthyroidism that later progressed to Graves' ophthalmopathy.

Only a few counts were recorded for this clonotype. V usage is TRBV4-1 and J usage is TRBJ1-1; a weak D match, TRBD1 (5 bases). Germline CDR1 is MGHRA and CDR2 is YSYEKL. CDR3 length equals 14 residues. Trimming took 8 bases from V and 3 from J, leaving 16 bases between them. CDR3 nucleotides: TGCGCCAGCCAGAGTGTGGGGGGAGACACTGAAGCTTTCTTT. It specifies CASQSVGGDTEAFF.

The V and J genes are TRBV3-1 and TRBJ1-2; 11 nucleotides align to TRBD1. Germline V gene sequence: CDR1 LGHDT, CDR2 YNNKEL (reference sequence). The CDR3 has 16 residues. Germline trimming cut 4 bases from V and 2 bases from J; bases unmatched to any gene: 6. Here the CDR3 DNA reads TGTGCCAGCAGCCCCCTCCGGACAGGGGGCAACTATGGCTACACCTTC. It is translated as CASSPLRTGGNYGYTF.

This clonotype has more than one count but fewer than ten. The chain is built from TRBV3-1 and TRBJ1-2, with TRBD1 as a possible D gene (5 bases). Trimming took 4 bases from V and 4 from J, leaving 13 bases between them. This CDR3 has 14 amino acids. Per the germline V gene, CDR1 is LGHDT and CDR2 is YNNKEL (reference sequence). In DNA, the CDR3 is TGTGCCAGCAGCCCCCTCTCAGGGAGCTATGGCTACACCTTC. This sequence encodes CASSPLSGSYGYTF. The full variable domain, in which reference TRBV3-1 and TRBJ1-2 provide the parts outside the CDR3, is DTAVSQTPKYLVTQMGNDKSIKCEQNLGHDTMYWYKQDSKKFLKIMFSYNNKELIINETVPNRFSPKSPDKAHLNLHINSLELGDSAVYFCASSPLSGSYGYTFGSGTRLTVV.

Ten or more counts support this clonotype. The rearrangement joins TRBV20-1 to TRBJ2-5; 8 bases fit TRBD2. This CDR3 contains 13 residues. Germline V gene sequence: CDR1 DFQATT, CDR2 SNEGSKA (reference sequence). The V segment lost 6 bases and the J segment 4 bases; nucleotides outside the gene matches: 7. The CDR3 DNA sequence: TGCAGTGCCAACGGACTAGCCGGAGAGACCCAGTACTTC. Its translation is CSANGLAGETQYF.

Many counts were recorded for this clonotype. This sequence joins TRBV2 and TRBJ1-1, with TRBD1 as a possible D gene (6 bases). Germline values: CDR1 SNHLY, CDR2 FYNNEI. The CDR3 runs to 14 residues. Trimming cost V 11 bases and J 0 bases, with 16 bases left between them. CDR3 DNA sequence: TGTGCCTCCCCGCGTGGGGGCATGAACACTGAAGCTTTCTTT. This gives the protein CASPRGGMNTEAFF.

This clonotype was counted at least ten times. V is TRBV11-2 and J is TRBJ1-1; unclear D gene. CDR1 and CDR2 (germline): SGHAT, FQNNGV. The CDR3 is 12 residues long. The V end was cut by 5 bases, the J end by 11 bases, with 15 bases between. In DNA form, the CDR3 reads TGTGCCAGCAGCCTTCACAGCCTGGCGGCTTTCTTT. Amino acid sequence: CASSLHSLAAFF.

The chain links TRBV24-1 to TRBJ2-3, with TRBD1 identical over 7 bases. V lost 2 bases and J lost 4; bases outside the gene matches: 11. The germline CDR1 and CDR2 sequences are KGHDR and SFDVKD. This CDR3 is built from 17 residues. The CDR3 DNA sequence: TGTGCCACCAGTGATTCTTACACTCACAGGGGCGCAGATACGCAGTATTTT. This gives the protein CATSDSYTHRGADTQYF.

This clonotype has only a few counts. The rearrangement links TRBV19 to TRBJ1-2; TRBD1 matches at 7 bases. The germline CDR1 and CDR2 sequences are LNHDA and SQIVND (reference sequence). V lost 4 bases, J lost 4 bases, and 9 bases stayed unmatched. The CDR3 is made up of 15 amino acids. CDR3 in amino acids: CASSNPGQDLYGYTF. CDR3 DNA sequence: TGTGCCAGTAGTAACCCCGGACAGGATCTCTATGGCTACACCTTC.

V is TRBV27 and J is TRBJ2-7, with a possible D match to TRBD1 (6 bases). Deletions cut 3 bases from V and 4 bases from J, with 13 bases between. The CDR3 is 14 amino acids. Germline lookup yields CDR1 MNHEY and CDR2 SMNVEV (reference sequence). The DNA of the CDR3 is TGTGCCAGCAGTTTTTCTACAGGGCGGTACGAGCAGTACTTC. Its protein product is CASSFSTGRYEQYF.

The chain uses TRBV12-3 or TRBV12-4 and TRBJ1-2, with D uncertain. Trimming took 2 bases from V and 7 from J, leaving 8 bases between them. This CDR3 has 12 residues. The CDR3 sequence: CASSLWVSGYTF. The CDR3 region has the DNA TGTGCCAGCAGTTTATGGGTATCTGGCTACACCTTC.

This clonotype appeared a few times. J is TRBJ2-3 and V is TRBV7-8; 10 nucleotides agree with TRBD2. Germline V gene sequence: CDR1 SGHVS, CDR2 FQNEAQ. V lost 5 bases and J lost 1; bases outside the gene matches: 6. The CDR3 totals 16 residues. The CDR3 loop is CASSAIAGGRTDTQYF. The DNA for the CDR3 is TGTGCCAGCAGCGCCATAGCGGGGGGACGCACAGATACGCAGTATTTT.

This clonotype was observed at least ten times. The chain combines TRBV20-1 with TRBJ2-7; TRBD1 matches 10 bases. Per the germline V gene, CDR1 is DFQATT and CDR2 is SNEGSKA (reference sequence). J gave up 1 base and V 6 bases, and 3 bases lay outside the gene matches. The CDR3 totals 13 residues. CDR3 residues: CSATGQGSYEQYF. As DNA, the CDR3 is TGCAGTGCCACGGGACAGGGGTCCTACGAGCAGTACTTC.

The chain combines TRBV4-1 with TRBJ2-2; tentatively, D is TRBD1 or TRBD2 (5 bases each). This CDR3 has 15 residues. V was pared by 3 bases and J by 4 bases, with 12 bases between. Germline CDR1 and CDR2: MGHRA and YSYEKL. CDR3 DNA: TGCGCCAGCAGCCAGAGGGGCAGAACCACCGGGGAGCTGTTTTTT. This sequence encodes CASSQRGRTTGELFF.

Of note for this clonotype: One end of the junction varies from germline; a read error may be responsible. This rearrangement joins TRBV11-2 to TRBJ1-5, with 8 positions matching TRBD1. The CDR3 sequence is 13 residues long. Germline values: CDR1 SGHAT, CDR2 FQNNGV. This CDR3 reads CASSMDRDQHQHF. The CDR3 DNA is TGTGCCAGCAGCATGGACAGGGATCAGCACCAGCATTTT.

This clonotype was counted between two and nine times. This chain joins TRBV7-9 and TRBJ1-4; 9 nucleotides line up with TRBD1. Germline lookup yields CDR1 SEHNR and CDR2 FQNEAQ (reference sequence). The V and J ends lost 6 bases and 10 bases, in that order; junction bases with no gene match: 9. CDR3 length equals 14 residues. The CDR3 DNA reads TGTGCCAGCAGTCCCCCATCGGGACAGGGAAAACTGTTTTTT. Translated: CASSPPSGQGKLFF.

In DNA, the CDR3 is TGTGCCAGCAGCCCAACACAAGGGCTTGGAGATACGCAGTATTTT. Translated: CASSPTQGLGDTQYF. The chain joins TRBV7-6 to TRBJ2-3; D uncertain. The V end was cut by 5 bases, the J end by 5 bases, with 17 bases between. This CDR3 contains 15 residues. Germline loops: CDR1 SGHVS, CDR2 FNYEAQ.

There are many counts of this clonotype. The chain combines TRBV12-3 or TRBV12-4 with TRBJ2-3, with no clear D. The CDR3 extends over 18 amino acids. Trimming cost V 5 bases and J 1 base, with 22 bases left between them. As DNA, the CDR3 is TGTGCCAGCAGTCTAGTGATTCCGGGCCCCCAAGGCACAGATACGCAGTATTTT. This gives the protein CASSLVIPGPQGTDTQYF.

The chain is built from TRBV5-1 and TRBJ1-5, with TRBD1 matching 10 bases. Germline V lookup: CDR1 SGHRS, CDR2 YFSETQ. J was trimmed by 6 bases and V by 0 bases; bases with no gene match: 3. This CDR3 contains 15 residues. This CDR3 reads CASSLDGDRGQPQHF. In DNA form, the CDR3 reads TGCGCCAGCAGCTTGGACGGGGACAGGGGTCAGCCCCAGCATTTT.

This rearrangement joins TRBV10-3 to TRBJ2-5, with D possibly being TRBD1 or TRBD2 (6 bases each). The CDR3 spans 14 residues. Per germline, CDR1 ENHRY and CDR2 SYGVKD. Trimming took 8 bases from V and 5 from J, leaving 18 bases between them. In nucleotides, the CDR3 is TGTGCCATCGCCCCGAGGGGGGCAGGGGAGACCCAGTACTTC. Translation: CAIAPRGAGETQYF.

The chain uses TRBV19 and TRBJ2-3; 12 nucleotides align to TRBD2. Germline lookup yields CDR1 LNHDA and CDR2 SQIVND (reference sequence). The CDR3 loop spans 15 amino acids. CDR3 amino acids: CATMTSGGPTDTQYF. The CDR3 nucleotides are TGTGCTACGATGACTAGCGGGGGCCCCACAGATACGCAGTATTTT.

This clonotype was seen at least ten times. The chain combines TRBV20-1 with TRBJ2-7; 7 nucleotides line up with TRBD1. CDR1 is DFQATT and CDR2 is SNEGSKA in the germline V gene (reference sequence). The CDR3 consists of 14 residues. Losses at the gene ends were 0 bases for V and 1 base for J; bases not matched to a gene: 3. The CDR3 loop reads CSARDLGQSYEQYF. In DNA form, the CDR3 reads TGCAGTGCTAGAGATTTGGGACAGTCCTACGAGCAGTACTTC.

This clonotype was counted only a few times. The CDR3, as DNA: TGCGCCAGCAGCTTGGATTTCGGGGCCGCTGGCTACACCTTC. Translated: CASSLDFGAAGYTF. V is TRBV5-1 and J is TRBJ1-2; perhaps TRBD1 as D (5 bases). This CDR3 comprises 14 residues. With 0 bases removed from V and 7 bases from J, the gap between germline ends came to 13 bases. Germline loops: CDR1 SGHRS, CDR2 YFSETQ.

The chain uses TRBV10-3 and TRBJ2-1; D might be TRBD2 (6 bases). In germline, CDR1 is ENHRY, CDR2 SYGVKD. Trimming took 4 bases from V and 8 from J, leaving 6 bases between them. The CDR3 contains 11 residues. The CDR3 protein is CAISAGDEQFF. The CDR3 DNA follows: TGTGCCATCAGTGCGGGGGATGAGCAGTTCTTC.

This clonotype was counted ten times or more. The V and J genes are TRBV10-2 and TRBJ2-1, with 8 bases identical to TRBD1. V trimming: 0 bases; J trimming: 5 bases; junction bases outside the gene matches: 6. The CDR3 is 16 residues long. CDR1 WSHSY and CDR2 SAAADI come from the germline V gene. As DNA, the CDR3 is TGCGCCAGCAGTGAGTCCTGGACAGGGCCGGACAATGAGCAGTTCTTC. It yields the protein CASSESWTGPDNEQFF.

The chain links TRBV7-2 to TRBJ2-2; D could derive from TRBD1 or TRBD2 (5 bases each). V was cut by 1 base and J by 3 bases, with 9 bases left in between. Germline CDR1 reads SGHTA; CDR2 reads FQGNSA. This CDR3 region has 15 residues. The CDR3 DNA follows: TGTGCCAGCAGCTTAGGGGACGGTGACACCGGGGAGCTGTTTTTT. This gives the protein CASSLGDGDTGELFF.

Many counts were recorded for this clonotype. The CDR3 bases are TGTGCCAGCAGCCAAATCGATAACACTGAAGCTTTCTTT. Translation: CASSQIDNTEAFF. The V call is TRBV3-1, the J call TRBJ1-1; unclear D gene. The CDR3 has 13 residues. Between the trimmed V and J ends, which lost 2 bases and 2 bases, there was a span of 6 bases. Per germline, CDR1 LGHDT and CDR2 YNNKEL (reference sequence).

Concerning this clonotype: Germline and junction disagree at one end, which may indicate a read error. The chain recombines TRBV29-1 with TRBJ1-1; no firm D call. The CDR3 sequence is 12 residues long. Germline loops: CDR1 SQVTM, CDR2 ANQGSEA. The CDR3 loop reads CSIEAENTEAFF. For the CDR3, the DNA is TGCAGCATTGAGGCGGAGAACACTGAAGCTTTCTTT.

This clonotype came up a few times. The chain is built from TRBV5-1 and TRBJ2-5, with 7 positions matching TRBD2. Germline V CDR1 and CDR2: SGHRS, YFSETQ. This CDR3 is built from 16 residues. The V gene end was trimmed by 0 bases and the J gene end by 2 bases; junction bases not matched to a gene: 7. This CDR3 reads CASSLAVGGGQETQYF. The CDR3 DNA reads as TGCGCCAGCAGCTTGGCCGTCGGCGGGGGACAAGAGACCCAGTACTTC.

The CDR3 DNA follows: TGCGCCAGCAGCCCCAGACTAGCGGGGGGAAACCAAGAGACCCAGTACTTC. Amino acid sequence: CASSPRLAGGNQETQYF. The chain has TRBV4-1 and TRBJ2-5; the match to TRBD2 covers 13 bases. The CDR3 runs 17 residues. The V gene end was trimmed by 4 bases and the J gene end by 0 bases; junction bases not matched to a gene: 5. Germline CDR1 and CDR2: MGHRA and YSYEKL.